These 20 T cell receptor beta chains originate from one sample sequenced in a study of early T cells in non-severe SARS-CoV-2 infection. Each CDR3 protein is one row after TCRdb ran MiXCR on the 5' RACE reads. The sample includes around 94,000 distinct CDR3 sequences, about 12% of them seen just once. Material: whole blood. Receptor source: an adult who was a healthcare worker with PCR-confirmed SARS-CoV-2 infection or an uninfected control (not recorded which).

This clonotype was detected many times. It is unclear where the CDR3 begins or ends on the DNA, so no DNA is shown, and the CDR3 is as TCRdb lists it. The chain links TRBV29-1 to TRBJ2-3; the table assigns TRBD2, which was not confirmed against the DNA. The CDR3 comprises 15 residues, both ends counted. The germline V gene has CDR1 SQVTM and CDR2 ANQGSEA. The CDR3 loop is CSVEVLERVTDTQYF.

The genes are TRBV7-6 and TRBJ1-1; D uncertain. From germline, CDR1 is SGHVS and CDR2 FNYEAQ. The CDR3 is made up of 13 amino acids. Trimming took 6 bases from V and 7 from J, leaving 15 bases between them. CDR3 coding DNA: TGTGCCAGCAGACCAGAGATGGCTGGTGAAGCTTTCTTT. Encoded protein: CASRPEMAGEAFF.

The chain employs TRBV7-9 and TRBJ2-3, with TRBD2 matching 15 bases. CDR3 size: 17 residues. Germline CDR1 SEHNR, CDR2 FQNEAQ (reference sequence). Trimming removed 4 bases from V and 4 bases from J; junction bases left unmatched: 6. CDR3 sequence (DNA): TGTGCCAGCAGCTCACCGGGACTAGCGGGAGGACCAGATACGCAGTATTTT. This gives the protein CASSSPGLAGGPDTQYF. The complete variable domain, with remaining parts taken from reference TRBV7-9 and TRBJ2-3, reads DTGVSQNPRHKITKRGQNVTFRCDPISEHNRLYWYRQTLGQGPEFLTYFQNEAQLEKSRLLSDRFSAERPKGSFSTLEIQRTEQGDSAMYLCASSSPGLAGGPDTQYFGPGTRLTVL.

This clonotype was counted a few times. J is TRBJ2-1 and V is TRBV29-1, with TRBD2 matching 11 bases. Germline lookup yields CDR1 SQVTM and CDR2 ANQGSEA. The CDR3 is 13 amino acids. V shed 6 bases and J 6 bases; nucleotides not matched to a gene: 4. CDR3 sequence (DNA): TGCAGCGTCGGGACTAGCGGATTCAATGAGCAGTTCTTC. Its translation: CSVGTSGFNEQFF.

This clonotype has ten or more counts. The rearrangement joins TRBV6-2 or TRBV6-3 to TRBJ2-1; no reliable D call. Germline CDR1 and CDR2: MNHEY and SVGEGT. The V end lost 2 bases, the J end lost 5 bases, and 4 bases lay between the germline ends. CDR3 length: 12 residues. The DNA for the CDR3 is TGTGCCAGCAGTTACAGGGACAATGAGCAGTTCTTC. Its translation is CASSYRDNEQFF.

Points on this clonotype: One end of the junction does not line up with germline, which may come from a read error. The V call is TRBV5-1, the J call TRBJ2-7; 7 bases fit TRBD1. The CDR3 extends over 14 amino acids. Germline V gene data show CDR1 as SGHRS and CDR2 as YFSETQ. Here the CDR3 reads CASSLEGQTYGQYF. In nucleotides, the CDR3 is TGCGCCAGCAGCTTGGAGGGACAGACCTACGGGCAGTACTTC.

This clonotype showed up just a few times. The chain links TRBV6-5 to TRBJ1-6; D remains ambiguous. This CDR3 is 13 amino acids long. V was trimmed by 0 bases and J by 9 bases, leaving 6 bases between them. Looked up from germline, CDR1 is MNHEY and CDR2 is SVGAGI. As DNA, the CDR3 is TGTGCCAGCAGTTACTCCGGGAGTTCACCCCTCCACTTT. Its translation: CASSYSGSSPLHF.

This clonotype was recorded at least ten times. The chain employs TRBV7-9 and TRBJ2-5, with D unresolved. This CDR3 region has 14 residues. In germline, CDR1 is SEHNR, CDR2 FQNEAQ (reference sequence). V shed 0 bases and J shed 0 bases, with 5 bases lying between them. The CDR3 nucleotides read TGTGCCAGCAGCTTAGCGTCCAACCAAGAGACCCAGTACTTC. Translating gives CASSLASNQETQYF.

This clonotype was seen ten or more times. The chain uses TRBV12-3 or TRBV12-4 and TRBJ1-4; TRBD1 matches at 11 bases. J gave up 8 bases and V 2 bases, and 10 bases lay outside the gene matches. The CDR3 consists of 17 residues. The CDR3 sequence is CASSLSPWGQGGEKLFF. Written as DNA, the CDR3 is TGTGCCAGCAGTTTAAGCCCTTGGGGACAGGGGGGCGAAAAACTGTTTTTT.

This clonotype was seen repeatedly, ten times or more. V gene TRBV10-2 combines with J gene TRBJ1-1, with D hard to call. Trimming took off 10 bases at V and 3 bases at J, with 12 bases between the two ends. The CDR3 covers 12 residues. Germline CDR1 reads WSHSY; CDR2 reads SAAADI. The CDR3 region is CATLDRYTEAFF. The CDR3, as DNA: TGCGCCACCTTGGACCGATACACTGAAGCTTTCTTT.

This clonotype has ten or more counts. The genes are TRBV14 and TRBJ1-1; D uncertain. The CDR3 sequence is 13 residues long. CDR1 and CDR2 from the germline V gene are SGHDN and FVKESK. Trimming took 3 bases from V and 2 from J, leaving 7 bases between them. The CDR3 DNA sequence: TGTGCCAGCAGCCAGGGCCGAAACACTGAAGCTTTCTTT. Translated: CASSQGRNTEAFF.

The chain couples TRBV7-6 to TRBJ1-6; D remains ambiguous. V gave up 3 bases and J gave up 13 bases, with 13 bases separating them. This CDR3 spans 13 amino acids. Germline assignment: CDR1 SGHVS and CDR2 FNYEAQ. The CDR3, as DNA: TGTGCCAGCAGCTTTGGCCGACCTCTCCCCCTCCACTTT. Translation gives CASSFGRPLPLHF.

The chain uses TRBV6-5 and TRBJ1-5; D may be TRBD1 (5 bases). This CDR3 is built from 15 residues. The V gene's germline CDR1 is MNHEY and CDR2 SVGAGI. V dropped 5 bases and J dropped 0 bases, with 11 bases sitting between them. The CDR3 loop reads CASSTGHYSNQPQHF. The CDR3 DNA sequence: TGTGCCAGCAGTACCGGACACTATAGCAATCAGCCCCAGCATTTT.

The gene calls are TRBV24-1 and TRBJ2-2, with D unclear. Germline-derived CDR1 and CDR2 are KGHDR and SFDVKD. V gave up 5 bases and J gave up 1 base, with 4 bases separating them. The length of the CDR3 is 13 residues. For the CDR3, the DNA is TGTGCCACCAGTGTTATGAACACCGGGGAGCTGTTTTTT. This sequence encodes CATSVMNTGELFF.

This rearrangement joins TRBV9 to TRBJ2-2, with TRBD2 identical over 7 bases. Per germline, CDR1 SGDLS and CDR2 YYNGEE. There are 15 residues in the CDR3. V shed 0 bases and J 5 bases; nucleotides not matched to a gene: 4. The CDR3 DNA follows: TGTGCCAGCAGCGTAGCGGCTAGCGGTACCGGGGAGCTGTTTTTT. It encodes CASSVAASGTGELFF.

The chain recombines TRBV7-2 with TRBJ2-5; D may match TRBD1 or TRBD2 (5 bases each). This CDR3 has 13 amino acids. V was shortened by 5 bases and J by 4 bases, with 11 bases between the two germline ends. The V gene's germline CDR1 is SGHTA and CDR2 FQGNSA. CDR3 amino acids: CASSQTRGETQYF. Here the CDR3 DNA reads TGTGCCAGCAGCCAAACTAGGGGAGAGACCCAGTACTTC. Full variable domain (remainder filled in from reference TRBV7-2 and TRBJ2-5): GAGVSQSPSNKVTEKGKDVELRCDPISGHTALYWYRQSLGQGLEFLIYFQGNSAPDKSGLPSDRFSAERTGGSVSTLTIQRTQQEDSAVYLCASSQTRGETQYFGPGTRLLVL.

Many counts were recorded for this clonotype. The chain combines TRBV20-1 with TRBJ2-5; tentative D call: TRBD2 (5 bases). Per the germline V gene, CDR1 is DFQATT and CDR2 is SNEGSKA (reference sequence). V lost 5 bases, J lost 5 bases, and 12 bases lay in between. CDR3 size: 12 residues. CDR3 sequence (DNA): TGCAGTGCTTCAACGGGATCGGAGACCCAGTACTTC. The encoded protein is CSASTGSETQYF.

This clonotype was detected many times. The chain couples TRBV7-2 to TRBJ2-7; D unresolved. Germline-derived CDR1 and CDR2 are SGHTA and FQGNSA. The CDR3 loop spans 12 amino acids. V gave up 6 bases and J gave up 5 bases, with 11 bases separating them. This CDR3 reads CASSFSRHEQYF. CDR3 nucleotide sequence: TGTGCCAGCAGTTTCTCGCGCCACGAGCAGTACTTC. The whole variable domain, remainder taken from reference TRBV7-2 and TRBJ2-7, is GAGVSQSPSNKVTEKGKDVELRCDPISGHTALYWYRQSLGQGLEFLIYFQGNSAPDKSGLPSDRFSAERTGGSVSTLTIQRTQQEDSAVYLCASSFSRHEQYFGPGTRLTVT.

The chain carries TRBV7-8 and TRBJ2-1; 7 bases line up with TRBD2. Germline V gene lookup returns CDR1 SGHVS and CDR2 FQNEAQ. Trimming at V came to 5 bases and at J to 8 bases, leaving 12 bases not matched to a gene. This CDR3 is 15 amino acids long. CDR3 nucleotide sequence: TGTGCCAGCAGCCCCTGGACTAGGGGAGGCGATGAGCAGTTCTTC. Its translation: CASSPWTRGGDEQFF.

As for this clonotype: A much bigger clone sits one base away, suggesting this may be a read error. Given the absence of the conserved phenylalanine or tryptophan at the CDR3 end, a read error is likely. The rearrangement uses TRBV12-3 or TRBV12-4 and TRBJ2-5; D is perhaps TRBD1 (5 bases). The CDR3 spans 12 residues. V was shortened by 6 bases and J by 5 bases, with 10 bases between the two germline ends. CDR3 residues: CASSRVWETQYI. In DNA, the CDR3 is TGTGCCAGCAGCAGGGTATGGGAGACCCAGTACATC.